The 22 T cell receptor beta chains given below trace back to one sample, sequenced in a study of T-cell memory formation after mild COVID-19. A single record per CDR3 protein comes from TCRdb applying MiXCR to the 5' RACE reads. The data hold about 610,000 distinct CDR3 sequences, with 17% observed a single time. The sample taken for sequencing was PBMCs or a T cell subset sorted from them (not recorded which). The receptors were gathered from an adult woman who had mild COVID-19 (a few samples of this study predate the infection). Cell type and time point are not known.

This clonotype was observed a few times. This chain uses TRBV2 with TRBJ1-1; no clear D gene. The CDR3 length is 13 residues. Germline assignment: CDR1 SNHLY and CDR2 FYNNEI. V was trimmed by 7 bases and J by 3 bases, leaving 12 bases between them. CDR3 nucleotides: TGTGCCAGCAACTTGATATTGGACACTGAAGCTTTCTTT. Its protein is CASNLILDTEAFF.

This clonotype was picked up a small number of times. The CDR3 loop is CSARGGFAEAFF. In nucleotides, the CDR3 is TGCAGTGCGCGAGGGGGTTTCGCTGAAGCTTTCTTT. The V gene is TRBV20-1, the J gene TRBJ1-1; tentatively, D is TRBD1 (6 bases). This CDR3 contains 12 residues. The germline V gene has CDR1 DFQATT and CDR2 SNEGSKA (reference sequence). V gave up 6 bases and J gave up 6 bases, with 14 bases separating them.

CDR3 in DNA: TGTGCCAGCAGTTTTGGGGGGCTGAAGACAGATACGCAGTATTTT. Its translation: CASSFGGLKTDTQYF. The rearrangement joins TRBV12-3 or TRBV12-4 to TRBJ2-3; D assignment may be TRBD1 or TRBD2 (6 bases each). Trimming took 3 bases from V and 3 from J, leaving 13 bases between them. This CDR3 contains 15 residues.

The table lists this clonotype with a few counts. The junction and the germline gene differ at one end; a read error may be behind it. The rearrangement uses TRBV7-3 and TRBJ1-6; maybe TRBD1 (5 bases). This CDR3 region has 13 residues. Germline CDR1 and CDR2: SGHTA and FQGTGA. The CDR3 DNA follows: TGTTCCAGCCGAAGACAGCCGGATTCACCCCTCCACTTT. Amino acids: CSSRRQPDSPLHF. Filled out from reference TRBV7-3 and TRBJ1-6, the complete variable domain reads GAGVSQTPSNKVTEKGKYVELRCDPISGHTALYWYRQSLGQGPEFLIYFQGTGAADDSGLPNDRFFAVRPEGSVSTLKIQRTERGDSAVYLCSSRRQPDSPLHFGNGTRLTVT.

This clonotype was observed a handful of times. This sequence joins TRBV20-1 and TRBJ2-3; D is perhaps TRBD1 (5 bases). Germline V CDR1 and CDR2: DFQATT, SNEGSKA (reference sequence). The CDR3 loop spans 14 amino acids. The germline V and J ends were trimmed by 1 base and 2 bases, with 10 bases remaining between them. This CDR3 is CSARVTANTDTQYF. The CDR3, as DNA: TGCAGTGCTAGAGTGACAGCAAACACAGATACGCAGTATTTT.

The chain combines TRBV5-1 with TRBJ2-5; tentatively, D is TRBD1 (6 bases). This CDR3 is 14 amino acids long. Germline V gene sequence: CDR1 SGHRS, CDR2 YFSETQ. V lost 3 bases and J lost 2, with 11 bases in between. CDR3 region: CASSSGHGQETQYF. The DNA of the CDR3 is TGCGCCAGCAGCTCGGGACACGGACAAGAGACCCAGTACTTC.

V usage is TRBV7-2 and J usage is TRBJ2-1; D call uncertain. This CDR3 contains 12 residues. Per the germline V gene, CDR1 is SGHTA and CDR2 is FQGNSA. V gave up 4 bases and J gave up 8 bases, with 9 bases separating them. The CDR3 DNA reads TGTGCCAGCAGCTCCCATCGGGATGAGCAGTTCTTC. Its translation: CASSSHRDEQFF.

The V call is TRBV5-1, the J call TRBJ2-7, with D perhaps TRBD1 or TRBD2 (5 bases each). Germline lookup yields CDR1 SGHRS and CDR2 YFSETQ. The germline V and J ends were trimmed by 3 bases and 2 bases, with 12 bases remaining between them. The length of the CDR3 is 14 residues. This chain's CDR3 is CASSSRGGTYEQYF. The CDR3 DNA reads TGCGCCAGCAGCTCGAGGGGCGGCACCTACGAGCAGTACTTC.

This clonotype has only a few counts. The chain recombines TRBV6-1 with TRBJ1-2, with TRBD1 matching 9 bases. The length of the CDR3 is 17 residues. V lost 2 bases and J lost 6; bases outside the gene matches: 13. Germline V gene data show CDR1 as MNHNS and CDR2 as SASEGT. The CDR3 spells CASSEIVPRDREDGYTF. DNA for the CDR3: TGTGCCAGCAGTGAAATCGTCCCCCGGGACAGGGAGGATGGCTACACCTTC.

This clonotype was seen a few times. This chain joins TRBV9 and TRBJ2-1, with TRBD2 identical over 13 bases. This CDR3 spans 16 amino acids. Germline V gene lookup returns CDR1 SGDLS and CDR2 YYNGEE. V trimming: 2 bases; J trimming: 4 bases; junction bases outside the gene matches: 3. The CDR3 reads CASSVGLAGSYNEQFF. The DNA of the CDR3 is TGTGCCAGCAGCGTGGGACTAGCGGGAAGTTACAATGAGCAGTTCTTC.

The gene calls are TRBV19 and TRBJ2-2; D not certain. The V end was cut by 3 bases, the J end by 1 base, with 3 bases between. The CDR3 consists of 13 residues. Germline V gene lookup returns CDR1 LNHDA and CDR2 SQIVND (reference sequence). The CDR3 DNA is TGTGCCAGTAGTATCTGGAACACCGGGGAGCTGTTTTTT. Translation: CASSIWNTGELFF.

The chain links TRBV29-1 to TRBJ2-3; D ambiguous. V lost 7 bases, J lost 5 bases, and 16 bases lay in between. The germline CDR1 and CDR2 sequences are SQVTM and ANQGSEA. The CDR3 runs to 13 residues. Written as DNA, the CDR3 is TGCAGCGCTACGGAAGGGCTCGGAGATACGCAGTATTTT. Its protein product is CSATEGLGDTQYF.

The chain recombines TRBV5-5 with TRBJ2-7; D is perhaps TRBD1 (5 bases). V lost 4 bases, J lost 2 bases, and 16 bases lay in between. The CDR3 contains 15 residues. Germline V gene lookup returns CDR1 SGHKS and CDR2 YYEKEE (reference sequence). CDR3 DNA: TGTGCCAGCAGCCGGTCCGGGCAGGGCCCCTACGAGCAGTACTTC. This translates into CASSRSGQGPYEQYF.

This clonotype occurred a few times. This chain uses TRBV29-1 with TRBJ1-5; a possible D gene is TRBD1 (5 bases). Germline CDR1 is SQVTM and CDR2 is ANQGSEA. Trimming shortened V by 6 bases and J by 7 bases, and 16 bases separated the two germline ends. The CDR3 consists of 13 residues. CDR3 protein: CSVGTGLRQPQHF. CDR3 DNA: TGCAGCGTGGGGACGGGGTTAAGGCAGCCCCAGCATTTT.

This clonotype was picked up one time. This chain connects TRBV6-4 to TRBJ1-5; D uncertain. The CDR3 is 13 residues long. Deletions cut 4 bases from V and 4 bases from J, with 8 bases between. The germline gives CDR1 MRHNA, CDR2 SNTAGT. CDR3 amino acids: CASSGERNQPQHF. CDR3 DNA: TGTGCCAGCAGTGGGGAGCGGAATCAGCCCCAGCATTTT.

The table lists this clonotype with a few counts. The rearrangement joins TRBV5-6 to TRBJ2-5; 9 nucleotides line up with TRBD1. CDR3 size: 14 residues. Germline lookup yields CDR1 SGHDT and CDR2 YYEEEE. V shed 4 bases and J 5 bases; nucleotides not matched to a gene: 6. The CDR3 DNA follows: TGTGCCAGCAGCCGACTAGGACAGGGGGAGACCCAGTACTTC. Its protein product is CASSRLGQGETQYF.

This chain joins TRBV7-6 and TRBJ2-7; 13 nucleotides align to TRBD2. CDR3 length: 18 amino acids. Losses at the gene ends were 5 bases for V and 4 bases for J; bases not matched to a gene: 14. The germline gives CDR1 SGHVS, CDR2 FNYEAQ. CDR3 bases: TGTGCCAGCAGCCTAGAGTGGGCGACTAGCGGGAGGCCGTACGAGCAGTACTTC. Translating gives CASSLEWATSGRPYEQYF.

This clonotype was seen more than once but under ten times. The V call is TRBV20-1, the J call TRBJ2-1; TRBD2 matches at 8 bases. The length of the CDR3 is 14 residues. Germline V CDR1 and CDR2: DFQATT, SNEGSKA (reference sequence). V lost 2 bases and J lost 6; bases outside the gene matches: 6. CDR3 in amino acids: CSARSRGLGNEQFF. The CDR3 bases are TGCAGTGCTAGATCGCGGGGACTAGGCAATGAGCAGTTCTTC.

This clonotype appeared many times. This sequence joins TRBV4-1 and TRBJ2-5; D might be TRBD2 (5 bases). Per germline, CDR1 MGHRA and CDR2 YSYEKL. The CDR3 totals 14 residues. Between the trimmed V and J ends, which lost 4 bases and 1 base, there was a span of 10 bases. In DNA form, the CDR3 reads TGCGCCAGCAGCCGGTTGGCGGGCCAAGAGACCCAGTACTTC. Protein sequence: CASSRLAGQETQYF.

This clonotype has only a few counts. The V call is TRBV2, the J call TRBJ1-5; 7 bases are a match to TRBD1. The CDR3 length is 13 residues. Germline lookup yields CDR1 SNHLY and CDR2 FYNNEI. The CDR3 loop is CGSRDSRNQPQHF. CDR3 DNA sequence: TGTGGGTCCCGGGACAGCCGCAATCAGCCCCAGCATTTT. Together with reference TRBV2 and TRBJ1-5, the CDR3 gives the full variable domain: EPEVTQTPSHQVTQMGQEVILRCVPISNHLYFYWYRQILGQKVEFLVSFYNNEISEKSEIFDDQFSVERPDGSNFTLKIRSTKLEDSAMYFCGSRDSRNQPQHFGDGTRLSIL.

V is TRBV7-9 and J is TRBJ2-1; 8 bases align to TRBD1. The V gene's germline CDR1 is SEHNR and CDR2 FQNEAQ (reference sequence). V was clipped by 5 bases and J by 7 bases; unmatched bases: 7. The CDR3 is made up of 14 amino acids. CDR3 region: CASSTRDRWNEQFF. For the CDR3, the DNA is TGTGCCAGCAGCACCAGGGACAGGTGGAATGAGCAGTTCTTC.

In this sample, this clonotype turned up a few times. The rearrangement links TRBV7-2 to TRBJ2-1, with 12 bases aligning to TRBD2. Germline CDR1 SGHTA, CDR2 FQGNSA. CDR3 length: 16 amino acids. The trim removed 6 bases at V and 7 bases at J, leaving 10 bases unmatched. Here the CDR3 reads CASRDLAGGPLNEQFF. For the CDR3, the DNA is TGTGCCAGCAGGGACCTAGCGGGGGGGCCACTAAATGAGCAGTTCTTC.